This entry features one T cell receptor beta chain sequence. This clonotype appeared a few times. Its antigen remains unidentified. Base qualities are not recorded, but no much larger clone differs from it by a single base. This sample is drawn from a study of post-analysis software for immune sequencing data (dated by TCRdb to about 2015). Broadly, across the study: Recorded disease courses included relapsing-remitting, secondary progressive and progressive-relapsing multiple sclerosis, with some patients lacking subtype annotation. The patient repertoires were compared against some twelve previously published healthy control repertoires obtained from donors aged about 6 to 25 years. A subset of samples was prepared in parallel using single-end sample barcoding, then pooled and co-amplified after Illumina adapter ligation. The full study reports these points: The control group was slightly older than the multiple sclerosis patient group. Multiple sclerosis patients had significantly lower normalized Chao1 diversity than controls, a result that suggests substantial peripheral T-cell clonal expansion. Direct clustering with F measure showed strong co-clustering of samples prepared in the same batch, prompting a batch-effect correction. Significantly higher frequencies in patients than in controls were found for a few TRBV segments, including TRBV5-6, TRBV5-1 and TRBV20-1.

V is reduced by 0 bases and J by 4 bases, leaving a spacing of 6 bases between them. CDR1 and CDR2 (SGHTA, FQGTGA) derive from the germline V gene. The CDR3 goes from the cysteine to the phenylalanine over 13 residues. Solely the CDR3 DNA is kept, with 39 bases framed from the first base. To demonstrate the VDJtools post-analysis software, TCR beta repertoires were profiled from the peripheral blood of 13 young patients with multiple sclerosis. The multiple sclerosis patients were children and adolescents between roughly 6 and 16 years of age. Libraries were built with PCR. The sequencer was an Illumina HiSeq 2500. To reduce PCR and sequencing biases, unique molecular identifiers were incorporated into the TCR beta cDNA libraries. Approximately 500,000 cDNA molecules were obtained for every 1 to 10 million input T cells, so each molecule roughly corresponded to one T cell. Patient libraries were prepared and sequenced with the same protocol used for the earlier healthy control dataset. Within a given batch, samples were prepared together, multiplexed and sequenced on the same HiSeq lane. The original pipeline was this. Raw barcoded reads were processed with MIGEC, discarding single-read molecular identifier groups before consensus assembly and CDR3 extraction. VDJtools was used for post-analysis of the clonotype tables, with diversity normalized by down-sampling every dataset to the smallest sample size. Repertoire overlap clustering matched CDR3 amino acid but not nucleotide sequences to correct batch-related cross-sample contamination. Using fastp at Q25 and MiXCR, TCRdb reprocessed the public reads and kept productive beta chains. Every entry covers one CDR3 protein and lists the most common genes and DNA from its rows. These V and J calls are TCRdb output, not the study's own analysis. For this sample there are about 460,000 distinct CDR3 sequences; around 40% appear just once. The top ten clones comprise about 12% of the sample.

The clonotype was recovered from a girl aged 5 to 17 with multiple sclerosis. The rearrangement joined TRBV7-3 to TRBJ1-1; the D gene cannot be resolved reliably. Sequencing input: blood. The CDR3 protein sequence reads: CASSLTLGTEAFF. At the DNA level, the sequence is TGTGCCAGCAGCTTAACTTTGGGCACTGAAGCTTTCTTT.